This T cell receptor beta chain emerged from a study of blood T cell repertoires in COVID-19. Study summary: Samples taken during acute and convalescent COVID-19 were collected in the United States, Italy and Spain. The analysed material was cDNA or gDNA that came from T cells, B-cell-depleted T cells, or PBMCs.

Sequencing was performed with immunoSEQ multiplex PCR; in TCRdb, only in-frame clones are kept and a portion is missing. The sample lists more than 250,000 clones; around 91% were seen once. CDR1 MNHEY and CDR2 SVGAGI come from the germline V gene. This CDR3 is built from 14 residues. Trimming pared 6 bases from V and 5 bases from J, leaving 17 bases between. In assigning cohorts, the study relied on participant-reported clinical history. This clone was counted between two and nine times. This receptor was obtained from a woman aged 18-29 years with acute COVID-19. This chain links TRBV6-5 with TRBJ2-7; a weak D match, TRBD2 (5 bases). Sequenced input: PBMCs or T cells enriched from blood (not recorded which). The CDR3 sequence: CASSDGLPRDEQYF. The CDR3 DNA reads TGTGCCAGCAGCGACGGACTGCCTCGGGACGAGCAGTACTTC.